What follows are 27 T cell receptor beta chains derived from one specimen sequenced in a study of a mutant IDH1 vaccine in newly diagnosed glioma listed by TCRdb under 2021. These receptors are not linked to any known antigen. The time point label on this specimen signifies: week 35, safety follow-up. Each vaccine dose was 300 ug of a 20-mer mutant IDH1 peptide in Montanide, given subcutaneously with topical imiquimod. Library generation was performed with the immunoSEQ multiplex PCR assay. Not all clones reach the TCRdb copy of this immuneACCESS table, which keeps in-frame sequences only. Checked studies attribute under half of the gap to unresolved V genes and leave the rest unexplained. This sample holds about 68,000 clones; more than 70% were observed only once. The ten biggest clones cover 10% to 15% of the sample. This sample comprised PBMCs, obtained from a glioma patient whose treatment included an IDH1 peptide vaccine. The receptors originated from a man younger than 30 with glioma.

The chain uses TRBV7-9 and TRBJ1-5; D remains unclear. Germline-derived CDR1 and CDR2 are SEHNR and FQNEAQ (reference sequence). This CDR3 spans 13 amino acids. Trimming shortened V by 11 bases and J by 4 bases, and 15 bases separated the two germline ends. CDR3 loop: CASSLSGNQPQHF. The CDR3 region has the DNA TGTGCCTCGAGCCTCTCCGGGAATCAGCCCCAGCATTTT.

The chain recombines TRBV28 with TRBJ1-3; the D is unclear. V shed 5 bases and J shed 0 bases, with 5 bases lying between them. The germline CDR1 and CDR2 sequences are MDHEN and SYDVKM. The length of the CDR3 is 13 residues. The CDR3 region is CASSQLSGNTIYF. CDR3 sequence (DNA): TGTGCCAGCAGTCAGCTCTCTGGAAACACCATATATTTT.

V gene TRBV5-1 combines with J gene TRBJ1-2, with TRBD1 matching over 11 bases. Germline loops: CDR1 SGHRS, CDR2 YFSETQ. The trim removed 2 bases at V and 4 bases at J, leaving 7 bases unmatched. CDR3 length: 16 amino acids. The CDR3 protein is CASSLFGTGGTYGYTF. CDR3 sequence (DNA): TGCGCCAGCAGCTTATTTGGGACAGGGGGTACCTATGGCTACACCTTC.

Written as DNA, the CDR3 is TGTGCCAGCACTTGGACTAGCGGGGCCTACGAGCAGTACTTC. Its translation is CASTWTSGAYEQYF. The chain links TRBV7-8 to TRBJ2-7; 12 nucleotides agree with TRBD2. This CDR3 is built from 14 residues. J gave up 2 bases and V 7 bases, and 3 bases lay outside the gene matches. Germline V CDR1 and CDR2: SGHVS, FQNEAQ.

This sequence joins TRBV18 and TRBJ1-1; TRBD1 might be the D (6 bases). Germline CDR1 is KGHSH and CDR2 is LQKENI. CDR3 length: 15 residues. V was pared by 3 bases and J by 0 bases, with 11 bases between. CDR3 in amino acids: CASSPRGALNTEAFF. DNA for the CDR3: TGTGCCAGCTCACCCCGGGGGGCCCTGAACACTGAAGCTTTCTTT. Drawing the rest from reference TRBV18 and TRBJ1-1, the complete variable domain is NAGVMQNPRHLVRRRGQEARLRCSPMKGHSHVYWYRQLPEEGLKFMVYLQKENIIDESGMPKERFSAEFPKEGPSILRIQQVVRGDSAAYFCASSPRGALNTEAFFGQGTRLTVV.

The chain's CDR3 is CATRDPLNYGYTF. DNA of the CDR3: TGTGCCACCCGGGACCCTCTAAACTATGGCTACACCTTC. This rearrangement joins TRBV27 to TRBJ1-2; D is possibly TRBD1 (5 bases). This CDR3 spans 13 amino acids. CDR1 MNHEY and CDR2 SMNVEV come from the germline V gene (reference sequence). V dropped 10 bases and J dropped 2 bases, with 14 bases sitting between them.

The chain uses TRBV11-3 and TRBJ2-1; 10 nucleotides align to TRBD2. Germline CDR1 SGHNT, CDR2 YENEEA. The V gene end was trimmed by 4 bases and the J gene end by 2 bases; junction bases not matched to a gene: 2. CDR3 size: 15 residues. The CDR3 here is CASSSSGRAYNEQFF. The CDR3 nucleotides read TGTGCCAGCAGCTCTAGCGGGAGAGCCTACAATGAGCAGTTCTTC.

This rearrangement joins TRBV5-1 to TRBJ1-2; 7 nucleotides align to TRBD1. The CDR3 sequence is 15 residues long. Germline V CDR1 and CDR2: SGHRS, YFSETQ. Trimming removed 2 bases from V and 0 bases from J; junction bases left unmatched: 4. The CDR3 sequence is CASSFTGAPNYGYTF. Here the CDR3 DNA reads TGCGCCAGCAGCTTCACAGGGGCACCTAACTATGGCTACACCTTC.

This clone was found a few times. CDR3 in DNA: TGTGCCAGCAGCGAGACAGGGGACGCTTTCTTT. It translates to CASSETGDAFF. The V and J genes are TRBV6-1 and TRBJ1-1; 8 bases map to TRBD1. The CDR3 has 11 amino acids. Germline CDR1 and CDR2: MNHNS and SASEGT. J was trimmed by 11 bases and V by 6 bases; bases with no gene match: 5.

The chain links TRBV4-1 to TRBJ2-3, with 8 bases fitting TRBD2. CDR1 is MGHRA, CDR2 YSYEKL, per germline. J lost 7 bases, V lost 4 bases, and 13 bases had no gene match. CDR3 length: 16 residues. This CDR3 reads CASSLLGLAGVNTQYF. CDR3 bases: TGCGCCAGCAGCCTCCTAGGACTAGCAGGGGTGAATACGCAGTATTTT.

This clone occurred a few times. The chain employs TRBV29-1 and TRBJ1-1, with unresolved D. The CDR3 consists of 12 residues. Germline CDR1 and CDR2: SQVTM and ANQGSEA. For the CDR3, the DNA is TGCAGTTCAACCACCACCTTGAATGAAGCTTTCTTT. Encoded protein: CSSTTTLNEAFF.

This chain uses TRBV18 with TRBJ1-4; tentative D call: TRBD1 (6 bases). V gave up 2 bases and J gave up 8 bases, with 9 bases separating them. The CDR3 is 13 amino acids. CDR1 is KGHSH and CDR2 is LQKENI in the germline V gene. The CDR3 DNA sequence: TGTGCCAGCTCACCAAGGCAGGGGGAAAAACTGTTTTTT. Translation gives CASSPRQGEKLFF.

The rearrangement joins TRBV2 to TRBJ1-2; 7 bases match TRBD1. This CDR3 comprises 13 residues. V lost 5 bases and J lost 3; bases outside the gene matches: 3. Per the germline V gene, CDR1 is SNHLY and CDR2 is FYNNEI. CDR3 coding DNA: TGTGCCAGCAGTAAAGGGACAGACTATGGCTACACCTTC. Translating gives CASSKGTDYGYTF.

In nucleotides, the CDR3 is TGCGCCAGCAGCCAGTCGCTGGGACAGGGTGGCTATGGCTACACCTTC. It codes for CASSQSLGQGGYGYTF. This sequence joins TRBV4-1 and TRBJ1-2; 9 nucleotides agree with TRBD1. V lost 3 bases, J lost 4 bases, and 9 bases stayed unmatched. The length of the CDR3 is 16 residues. The germline gives CDR1 MGHRA, CDR2 YSYEKL.

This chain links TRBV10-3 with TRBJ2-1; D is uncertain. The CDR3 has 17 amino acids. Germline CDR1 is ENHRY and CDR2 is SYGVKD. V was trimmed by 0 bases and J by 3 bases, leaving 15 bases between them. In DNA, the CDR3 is TGTGCCATCAGTGAGTCGAAATCAATCTGGGGCTACAATGAGCAGTTCTTC. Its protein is CAISESKSIWGYNEQFF.

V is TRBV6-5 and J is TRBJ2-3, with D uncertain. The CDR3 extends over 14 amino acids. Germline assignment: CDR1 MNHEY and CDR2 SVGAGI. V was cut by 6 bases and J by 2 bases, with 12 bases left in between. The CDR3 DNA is TGTGCCAGCAGGAGCGTCGGAACCACAGATACGCAGTATTTT. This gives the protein CASRSVGTTDTQYF.

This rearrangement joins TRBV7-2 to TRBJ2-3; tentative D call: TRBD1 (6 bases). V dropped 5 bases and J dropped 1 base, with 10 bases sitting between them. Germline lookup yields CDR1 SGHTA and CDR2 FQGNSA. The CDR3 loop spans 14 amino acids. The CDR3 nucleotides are TGTGCCAGCAGCCCGGACAGACGCACAGATACGCAGTATTTT. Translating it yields CASSPDRRTDTQYF. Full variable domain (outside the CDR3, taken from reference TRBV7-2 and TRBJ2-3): GAGVSQSPSNKVTEKGKDVELRCDPISGHTALYWYRQSLGQGLEFLIYFQGNSAPDKSGLPSDRFSAERTGGSVSTLTIQRTQQEDSAVYLCASSPDRRTDTQYFGPGTRLTVL.

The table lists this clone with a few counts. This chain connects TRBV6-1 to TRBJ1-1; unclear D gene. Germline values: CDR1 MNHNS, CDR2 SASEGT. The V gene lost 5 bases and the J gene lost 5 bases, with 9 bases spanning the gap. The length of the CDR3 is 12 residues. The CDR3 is CASSQWVTEAFF. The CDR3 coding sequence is TGTGCCAGCAGTCAGTGGGTGACTGAAGCTTTCTTT.

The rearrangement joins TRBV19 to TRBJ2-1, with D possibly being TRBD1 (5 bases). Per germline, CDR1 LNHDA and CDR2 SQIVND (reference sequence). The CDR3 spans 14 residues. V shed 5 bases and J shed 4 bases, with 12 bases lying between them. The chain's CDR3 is CASSYLQEYNEQFF. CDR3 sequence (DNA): TGTGCCAGTAGTTACCTACAGGAATACAATGAGCAGTTCTTC.

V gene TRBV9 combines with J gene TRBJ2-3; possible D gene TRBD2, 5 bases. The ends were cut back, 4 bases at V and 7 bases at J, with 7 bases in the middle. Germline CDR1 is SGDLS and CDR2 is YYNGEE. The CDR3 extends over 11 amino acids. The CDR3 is CASSPGYTQYF. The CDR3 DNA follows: TGTGCCAGCAGCCCGGGGTATACGCAGTATTTT.

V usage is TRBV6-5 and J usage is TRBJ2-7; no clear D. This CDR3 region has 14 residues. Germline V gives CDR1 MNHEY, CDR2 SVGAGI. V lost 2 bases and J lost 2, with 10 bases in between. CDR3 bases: TGTGCCAGCAGTTACGCCTCTGGGACCTACGAGCAGTACTTC. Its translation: CASSYASGTYEQYF.

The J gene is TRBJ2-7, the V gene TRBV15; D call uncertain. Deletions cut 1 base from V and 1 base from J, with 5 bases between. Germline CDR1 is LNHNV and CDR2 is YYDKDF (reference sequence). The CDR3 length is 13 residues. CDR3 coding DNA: TGTGCCACCAGCAGAGCCCCGTCCTACGAGCAGTACTTC. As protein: CATSRAPSYEQYF.

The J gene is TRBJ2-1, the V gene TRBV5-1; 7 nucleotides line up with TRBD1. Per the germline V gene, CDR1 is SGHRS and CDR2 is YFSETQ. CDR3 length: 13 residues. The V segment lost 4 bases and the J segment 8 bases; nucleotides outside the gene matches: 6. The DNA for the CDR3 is TGCGCCAGCAGCCTCGACAGGGCTCATGAGCAGTTCTTC. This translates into CASSLDRAHEQFF.

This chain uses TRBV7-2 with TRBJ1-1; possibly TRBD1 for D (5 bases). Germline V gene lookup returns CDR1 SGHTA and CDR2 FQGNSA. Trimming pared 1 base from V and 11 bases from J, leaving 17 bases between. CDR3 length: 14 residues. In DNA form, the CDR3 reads TGTGCCAGCAGCTTAGTACCCTCCGACGGGGGGGCTTTCTTT. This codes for CASSLVPSDGGAFF.

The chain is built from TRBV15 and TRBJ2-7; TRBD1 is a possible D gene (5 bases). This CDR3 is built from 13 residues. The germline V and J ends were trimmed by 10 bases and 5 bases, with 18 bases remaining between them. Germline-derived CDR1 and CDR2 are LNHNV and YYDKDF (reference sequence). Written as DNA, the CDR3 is TGTGCCATCGCAGGACACGGTGGCGACGAGCAGTACTTC. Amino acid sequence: CAIAGHGGDEQYF. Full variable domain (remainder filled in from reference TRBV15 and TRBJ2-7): DAMVIQNPRYQVTQFGKPVTLSCSQTLNHNVMYWYQQKSSQAPKLLFHYYDKDFNNEADTPDNFQSRRPNTSFCFLDIRSPGLGDTAMYLCAIAGHGGDEQYFGPGTRLTVT.

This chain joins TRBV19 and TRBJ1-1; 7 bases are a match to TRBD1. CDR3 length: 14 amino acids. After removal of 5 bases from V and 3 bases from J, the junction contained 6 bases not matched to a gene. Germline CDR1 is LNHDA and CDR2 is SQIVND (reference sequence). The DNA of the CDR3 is TGTGCCAGTAGTTACACAGGGGTTTACACTGAAGCTTTCTTT. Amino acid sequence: CASSYTGVYTEAFF.

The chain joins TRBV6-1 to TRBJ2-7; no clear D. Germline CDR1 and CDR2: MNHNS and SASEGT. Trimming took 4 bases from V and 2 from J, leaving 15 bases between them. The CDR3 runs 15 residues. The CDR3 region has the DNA TGTGCCAGCAGTGCTCAGCCCTGGGGTCCCTACGAGCAGTACTTC. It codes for CASSAQPWGPYEQYF.